The present entry profiles one TCR beta chain with its context. This clonotype was detected many times. The antigen this receptor binds is unknown. The record has no base qualities; no much larger clone is one base away. The data were obtained in a study of T cell repertoires in cytomegalovirus infection (dated by TCRdb to the late 2010s). Background on the whole study: Donor HLA type was relevant to the analysis, because carriage of CMV infection together with the matching HLA type was indicated by public TCR beta signatures. Overall study outcomes, separate from this receptor: In the ex vivo response, HLA-C-restricted CMV-specific TCR beta clonotypes were dominant, and in two of eight donors the single most frequent clonotype came from this HLA-C-restricted group. In both this cohort and an independent 352-donor cohort, the cumulative frequency of public TCR beta family members distinguished carriers of CMV infection plus the relevant HLA type.

Instrument on record: Illumina HiSeq 1500. TCRdb took the public reads, trimmed them with fastp at Q25, ran MiXCR for clone calling and kept in-frame beta chains. Each CDR3 protein gets just one entry, which takes the most common genes and DNA from the rows behind it. Recorded for this sample are around 100,000 distinct CDR3 sequences; about 9.5% of them occurred a single time. The top ten clones comprise 30% to 40% of the sample. Including cysteine and phenylalanine, the CDR3 has 14 amino acids. The sequence is cut down to CDR3 DNA, 42 bases in frame from base 1. V is reduced by 5 bases and J by 5 bases, leaving a spacing of 15 bases between them. Looking up the germline V gene yields CDR1 SGHVS and CDR2 FNYEAQ.

Recombination linked TRBV7-6 to TRBJ2-5; possibly the D gene is TRBD1, per 5 matching bases. Sequencing was performed on PBMCs, sequenced either directly or after in vitro stimulation (not recorded which). This TCR was sampled from a human donor in good health (CMV status not recorded). Some clones in this sample may be carry-over from other donors' samples. The DNA sequence is as follows: TGTGCCAGCAGCCGCGGACAAACTCAGGAGACCCAGTACTTC. The translation is CASSRGQTQETQYF.